The rows below give T cell receptor beta chains drawn from one sample of a study of liver allograft versus peripheral blood T cells. TCRdb processed the reads anew with MiXCR; each CDR3 protein has one entry. The sample lists around 5,300 distinct CDR3 sequences; 17% were seen once. These receptors were taken from a human patient who had a liver transplant. Certain T cells may be donor cells from the graft. Both conserved end residues are part of each CDR3. Fields, in order: clone size, V gene, J gene, D gene, CDR3 protein, CDR3 DNA. D genes are given only for firm matches. Clone size, where shown, is once, few, many, or a class for clones that have expanded.

>-|TRBV7-9|TRBJ2-1|TRBD1
CASRAGTGGYNEQFF
TGTGCCAGCAGGGCTGGGACAGGGGGCTACAATGAGCAGTTCTTC
>medium-sized|TRBV14|TRBJ1-2|-
CASSPGRNYGYTF
TGTGCCAGCAGCCCGGGACGGAACTATGGCTACACCTTC
>medium-sized|TRBV12-3/TRBV12-4|TRBJ1-1|-
CASSFKVNTEAFF
TGTGCCAGCAGTTTCAAGGTGAACACTGAAGCTTTCTTT
>medium-sized|TRBV6-2/TRBV6-3|TRBJ2-6|-
CASSYLRRIHSGANVLTF
TGTGCCAGCAGTTACCTCCGACGGATCCACTCTGGGGCCAACGTCCTGACTTTC
>medium-sized|TRBV18|TRBJ2-2|-
CASSRRTTNTGELFF
TGTGCCAGCTCGCGACGCACAACGAACACCGGGGAGCTGTTTTTT
>medium-sized|TRBV28|TRBJ1-4|TRBD1
CASRDRAEKLFF
TGTGCCAGCCGGGACAGGGCCGAAAAACTGTTTTTT
>large|TRBV29-1|TRBJ1-3|TRBD1
CSVAPGTGAGNTIYF
TGCAGCGTTGCCCCCGGGACAGGGGCTGGAAACACCATATATTTT
>medium-sized|TRBV28|TRBJ2-7|-
CASRPDKHYEQYF
TGTGCCAGCAGGCCGGACAAGCACTACGAGCAGTACTTC
>many|TRBV7-9|TRBJ2-4|TRBD1
CASSSNRGQNIQYF
TGTGCCAGCAGCTCCAACAGGGGACAAAACATTCAGTACTTC
>medium-sized|TRBV5-6|TRBJ1-2|-
CASSLVQADYGYTF
TGTGCCAGCAGCTTGGTACAAGCCGACTATGGCTACACCTTC
>medium-sized|TRBV15|TRBJ1-4|-
CATSRAGGSTNEKLFF
TGTGCCACCAGCAGAGCTGGGGGTTCTACTAATGAAAAACTGTTTTTT
>medium-sized|TRBV19|TRBJ2-3|TRBD1
CASSIGDRDRDTQYF
TGTGCCAGTAGTATCGGGGACAGGGATAGAGATACGCAGTATTTT
>few|TRBV7-2|TRBJ1-1|-
CASSPWGEVNTEAFF
TGTGCCAGCTCTCCTTGGGGGGAAGTGAACACTGAAGCTTTCTTT
>medium-sized|TRBV28|TRBJ2-7|TRBD2
CASKVAGTSGGAYEQYF
TGTGCCAGCAAAGTCGCCGGGACTAGCGGGGGGGCCTACGAGCAGTACTTC
>medium-sized|TRBV19|TRBJ2-7|-
CASSIRQLGPLYEQYF
TGTGCCAGTAGTATCCGGCAGCTTGGACCGCTCTACGAGCAGTACTTC
>-|TRBV6-6|TRBJ1-1|-
CASRKQGLNTEAFF
TGTGCCAGCAGAAAACAGGGCCTGAACACTGAAGCTTTCTTT
>-|TRBV27|TRBJ1-4|TRBD1
CASIGQGREEKLFF
TGTGCCAGCATCGGACAGGGGCGAGAGGAAAAACTGTTTTTT
>few|TRBV30|TRBJ1-1|TRBD1
CAFDRGVGTEAFF
TGTGCCTTTGACAGGGGGGTGGGCACTGAAGCTTTCTTT
>many|TRBV30|TRBJ1-5|-
CAWSVMAFGNQPQHF
TGTGCCTGGAGTGTAATGGCTTTTGGCAATCAGCCCCAGCATTTT
>many|TRBV27|TRBJ2-5|TRBD1
CASSFSDRGRETQYF
TGTGCCAGCAGTTTTTCAGACAGGGGGCGAGAGACCCAGTACTTC
>medium-sized|TRBV9|TRBJ1-2|TRBD1
CASSVEVFTGGEEGYTF
TGTGCCAGCAGCGTAGAAGTGTTCACAGGGGGTGAAGAAGGCTACACCTTC
>-|TRBV28|TRBJ1-2|-
CAISESSAEGGYTF
TGTGCCATCAGTGAGTCGAGCGCAGAGGGCGGCTACACCTTC
>medium-sized|TRBV28|TRBJ2-7|TRBD2
CASASAGGAYEQYF
TGTGCCAGCGCCAGCGCTGGGGGGGCCTACGAGCAGTACTTC
>medium-sized|TRBV20-1|TRBJ1-2|TRBD1
CSARAGTVNKGYTF
TGCAGTGCAAGAGCCGGGACAGTAAATAAGGGCTACACCTTC
>few|TRBV9|TRBJ2-3|TRBD2
CASSPRIAGGTDTQYF
TGTGCCAGCAGCCCCCGGATAGCGGGGGGTACAGATACGCAGTATTTT
>medium-sized|TRBV27|TRBJ2-7|-
CASSQSYAYMEQSEQYF
TGTGCCAGCTCGCAATCTTACGCCTACATGGAACAGTCCGAGCAGTACTTC
>few|TRBV12-3/TRBV12-4|TRBJ2-5|-
CASSLGVGGRQETQYF
TGTGCCAGCAGTTTAGGGGTAGGGGGGCGCCAAGAGACCCAGTACTTC
>medium-sized|TRBV28|TRBJ2-7|TRBD1
CASSSSRQGYEQYF
TGTGCCAGCAGTTCCTCGAGACAGGGTTATGAGCAGTACTTC
>-|TRBV11-1|TRBJ1-1|-
CASSFTGSTEAFF
TGTGCCAGCAGCTTCACAGGGAGCACTGAAGCTTTCTTT
>-|TRBV7-5|TRBJ1-1|-
CISVPEAWDSRQNTEAFF
-
>-|TRBV20-1|TRBJ2-3|TRBD2
CSARVLAGATDTQYF
TGCAGTGCTAGAGTTCTAGCGGGGGCCACAGATACGCAGTATTTT
>-|TRBV12-3/TRBV12-4|TRBJ2-7|TRBD1
CASSPRPTTGGEQYF
TGTGCCAGCAGTCCCCGACCCACTACAGGGGGCGAGCAGTACTTC
>many|TRBV19|TRBJ1-1|-
CASSIDSWTNTEAFF
TGTGCCAGTAGTATAGACAGTTGGACGAACACTGAAGCTTTCTTT
>few|TRBV12-3/TRBV12-4|TRBJ2-3|TRBD1
CASRLRDRGLDTQYF
TGTGCCAGCAGGCTACGGGACAGGGGTTTGGATACGCAGTATTTT
>medium-sized|TRBV7-2|TRBJ2-7|-
CASSLEVSLDEQYF
TGTGCCAGCAGCTTAGAAGTCAGTCTAGACGAGCAGTACTTC
>medium-sized|TRBV6-1|TRBJ2-7|TRBD2
CASRATSGSINEQYF
TGTGCCAGCAGGGCTACTAGCGGGAGTATCAACGAGCAGTACTTC
>medium-sized|TRBV28|TRBJ2-2|-
CASSLVTGELFF
TGTGCCAGCAGTTTAGTCACCGGGGAGCTGTTTTTT
>medium-sized|TRBV6-5|TRBJ1-2|TRBD1
CASSLTGERGYTF
TGTGCCAGCAGTTTAACAGGGGAACGTGGCTACACCTTC
>medium-sized|TRBV9|TRBJ2-2|TRBD1
CASSVALGGPGELFF
TGTGCCAGCAGCGTAGCTTTAGGGGGCCCCGGGGAGCTGTTTTTT
>medium-sized|TRBV6-5|TRBJ2-7|-
CASSAFGGDYEQYF
TGTGCCAGCAGTGCTTTCGGGGGTGACTACGAGCAGTACTTC
>-|TRBV3-1|TRBJ2-3|-
CASSQDQGRTDTQYF
TGTGCCAGCAGCCAAGACCAGGGGCGCACAGATACGCAGTATTTT
>medium-sized|TRBV19|TRBJ2-2|-
CASSIIVGGSTGELFF
TGTGCCAGTAGTATAATTGTAGGGGGTTCAACCGGGGAGCTGTTTTTT
>once|TRBV7-9|TRBJ1-1|-
CASSLIKGTEAFF
TGTGCCAGCAGCCTTATAAAGGGCACTGAAGCTTTCTTT
>many|TRBV20-1|TRBJ2-3|TRBD2
CSASNPLGLATDTQYF
TGCAGTGCTAGTAACCCCCTGGGACTAGCGACAGATACGCAGTATTTT
>-|TRBV18|TRBJ1-2|TRBD1
CASSPPRDRRGYTF
TGTGCCAGCTCACCACCCCGGGACAGGCGAGGCTACACCTTC
>-|TRBV6-1|TRBJ1-2|-
CASSAGGAGGGYGYTF
TGTGCCAGCAGTGCAGGAGGGGCTGGGGGTGGCTATGGCTACACCTTC
>medium-sized|TRBV5-6|TRBJ2-7|-
CASSRGGRSYEQYF
TGTGCCAGCAGCAGGGGAGGCCGGAGCTACGAGCAGTACTTC
>medium-sized|TRBV5-4|TRBJ2-2|-
CASSLGGGGNTGELFF
TGTGCCAGCAGCTTGGGAGGGGGTGGGAACACCGGGGAGCTGTTTTTT
>medium-sized|TRBV5-6|TRBJ1-4|TRBD1
CASSLDRGHTNEKLFF
TGTGCCAGCAGCTTGGACAGGGGGCACACTAATGAAAAACTGTTTTTT
>medium-sized|TRBV12-3/TRBV12-4|TRBJ1-2|-
CASSQGPSGYGYTF
TGTGCCAGCAGCCAGGGACCGTCTGGCTATGGCTACACCTTC
>medium-sized|TRBV6-2/TRBV6-3|TRBJ2-7|TRBD2
CASRPGRAEQYF
TGTGCCAGCAGGCCCGGGAGGGCCGAGCAGTACTTC
>-|TRBV27|TRBJ1-1|TRBD1
CASSILGGGVNTEAFF
TGTGCCAGCAGTATCCTAGGGGGCGGGGTGAACACTGAAGCTTTCTTT
>medium-sized|TRBV6-2/TRBV6-3|TRBJ2-6|-
CASSSRPGGANVLTF
TGTGCCAGCAGTTCTCGACCAGGAGGGGCCAACGTCCTGACTTTC